This is a list of T cell receptor beta chains from one sample in a study of CD8+ T cells in alopecia areata. Measured with immunoSEQ multiplex PCR; TCRdb has only the in-frame clones, and not every one. The sample records roughly 190,000 clones, about three fifths being singletons. This material consisted of CD4+ T cells sorted from blood, taken at week 24, from a patient treated with tofacitinib. The receptors here all came from a human donor with alopecia areata. Both conserved end residues are trimmed from each CDR3. A D gene is named only where the DNA matches it firmly.

j_call	d_call	v_call	cdr3_aa
TRBJ2-3	TRBD1	TRBV29-1	SNVAGGRTQY
TRBJ1-2	-	TRBV7-9	ASSSTASGGYT
TRBJ1-6	TRBD1	TRBV7-3	ASSLGTGSSPLH
TRBJ2-7	TRBD1	TRBV7-2	ASSLRAGTDNEQY
TRBJ2-7	-	TRBV2	ASLNTYSYEQY
TRBJ1-2	-	TRBV7-9	ASSSGLGRVIT
TRBJ1-5	-	TRBV30	AWSYTVATGPQH
TRBJ2-7	TRBD2	TRBV7-3	ASSSGLAGDEQY
TRBJ1-1	-	TRBV25-1	ASSTDRLPLEAF
TRBJ1-2	-	TRBV29-1	SVDRSSGSYGYT
TRBJ2-3	-	TRBV10-2	ASSLIGGASTDTQY
TRBJ2-3	TRBD2	TRBV5-1	ASSPLSLAGRTDTQY
TRBJ1-5	-	TRBV19	ASTRTVALQPQH
TRBJ2-1	TRBD2	TRBV27	ASSSQRGLYNEQF
TRBJ2-7	-	TRBV27	ASSLTGHSSYEQY
TRBJ1-5	-	TRBV29-1	SATSSNQPQH
TRBJ2-5	-	TRBV2	ASSEMGRSETQY
TRBJ2-6	-	TRBV7-2	ASSFRRGSSGANVLT
TRBJ1-2	-	TRBV7-9	ASSPALGGYT
TRBJ2-2	-	TRBV29-1	SVARDVPGELF
TRBJ2-5	-	TRBV29-1	SVVQWASMEETQY
TRBJ1-2	-	TRBV6-4	ASSPMDGNYGYT
TRBJ1-6	-	TRBV27	ASSPWADNSPLH
TRBJ1-2	-	TRBV18	ASSPLDSPYGYT
TRBJ2-7	TRBD2	TRBV7-2	ASSPQRGAYEQY
TRBJ2-1	TRBD2	TRBV4-3	ASSLGLAAEQF
TRBJ1-5	-	TRBV6-1	ASSEALGGNRNQPQH
TRBJ2-7	-	TRBV6-5	ASSAESHEQY
TRBJ2-4	TRBD2	TRBV27	ASTESRGDQGKNIQY
TRBJ2-2	-	TRBV5-1	ASSLAEGNTGELF
TRBJ2-2	-	TRBV4-2	ASSPIENTGELF
TRBJ1-2	-	TRBV27	ASSLSGYGYT
TRBJ1-2	TRBD1	TRBV6-6	ASSGTGTGDGYT
TRBJ2-3	-	TRBV4-3	ASSQGGGTDTQY
TRBJ2-7	TRBD2	TRBV7-6	ASSLAAGIAGRHEQY
TRBJ2-5	-	TRBV29-1	SVVGETQY
TRBJ2-7	-	TRBV29-1	SVIGYSYEQY
TRBJ2-7	TRBD2	TRBV29-1	SVEDGRTSGEQY
TRBJ2-1	TRBD2	TRBV7-2	ASSFTSGGNNEQF
TRBJ1-2	-	TRBV2	ASKLQGPDYGYT
TRBJ2-2	-	TRBV7-2	ASSLLTRVLF
TRBJ2-5	-	TRBV4-3	ASSQDIRTSGTLQETQY
TRBJ2-3	TRBD2	TRBV29-1	SVRDRDYSTDTQY
TRBJ1-6	TRBD1	TRBV7-2	ASTLQGARNSPLH
TRBJ2-7	TRBD1	TRBV18	ASSHTTGTGSYEQY
TRBJ1-3	TRBD1	TRBV29-1	SAAGQYGNTIY
TRBJ2-2	-	TRBV30	AWTPNTGELF
TRBJ1-6	-	TRBV19	ASGQGYIH
TRBJ2-7	-	TRBV25-1	ASSESGEY